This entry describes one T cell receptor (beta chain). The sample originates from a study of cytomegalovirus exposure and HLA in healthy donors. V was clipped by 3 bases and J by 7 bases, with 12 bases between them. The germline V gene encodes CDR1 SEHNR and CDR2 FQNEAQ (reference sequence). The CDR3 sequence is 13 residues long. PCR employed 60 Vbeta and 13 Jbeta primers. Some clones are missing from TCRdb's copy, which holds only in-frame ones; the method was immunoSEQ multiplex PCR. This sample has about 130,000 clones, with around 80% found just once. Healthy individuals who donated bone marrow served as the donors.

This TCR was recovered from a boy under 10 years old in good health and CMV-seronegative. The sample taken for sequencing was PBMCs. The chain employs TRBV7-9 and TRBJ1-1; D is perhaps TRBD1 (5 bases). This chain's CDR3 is CASSLAGPGEAFF. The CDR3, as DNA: TGTGCCAGCAGCTTGGCAGGGCCGGGTGAAGCTTTCTTT.